The 29 T cell receptor beta chains below come from one sample, sequenced in a study of blood T cell repertoires in COVID-19. Here immunoSEQ multiplex PCR was the method, and the copy in TCRdb shows in-frame clones only, minus some. The sample holds a few hundred thousand clones, roughly 90% seen once. Sequencing used PBMCs or T cells enriched from blood (not recorded which). The source is a woman in her 40s who had recovered from COVID-19.

The V gene is TRBV30, the J gene TRBJ2-5, with D possibly TRBD1 on 5 matching bases. The germline gives CDR1 GTSNPN, CDR2 SVGIG (reference sequence). The CDR3 loop spans 14 amino acids. V lost 0 bases and J lost 5, with 13 bases in between. CDR3 nucleotide sequence: TGTGCCTGGAGTGTAGCCCCAGGGCGGGAGACCCAGTACTTC. Its translation: CAWSVAPGRETQYF.

The CDR3 DNA is TGTGCCAGCAGCTTTGTAGGGGCGGTGGGCACTGAAGCTTTCTTT. As protein: CASSFVGAVGTEAFF. The rearrangement joins TRBV7-8 to TRBJ1-1; D may be TRBD1 (5 bases). V lost 3 bases, J lost 4 bases, and 15 bases lay in between. The CDR3 totals 15 residues. The germline CDR1 and CDR2 sequences are SGHVS and FQNEAQ.

CDR3 DNA sequence: TGCAGCGTTGACTCGACTAGCGGTAAGATCACAGATACGCAGTATTTT. Translating it yields CSVDSTSGKITDTQYF. The chain links TRBV29-1 to TRBJ2-3; TRBD2 agrees at 9 bases. This CDR3 spans 16 amino acids. J lost 2 bases, V lost 3 bases, and 9 bases had no gene match. Per germline, CDR1 SQVTM and CDR2 ANQGSEA.

V is TRBV3-1 (or the pseudogene TRBV3-2) and J is TRBJ2-6; D remains ambiguous. CDR3 length equals 17 residues. V was cut by 7 bases and J by 4 bases, with 20 bases left in between. CDR1 LGHDT and CDR2 YNNKEL come from the germline V gene (reference sequence). The CDR3 loop reads CASTLAAVSLGANVLTF. DNA of the CDR3: TGTGCCAGCACCCTTGCGGCAGTTAGTCTGGGGGCCAACGTCCTGACTTTC.

The rearrangement uses TRBV27 and TRBJ2-2; possibly TRBD1 for D (6 bases). V lost 5 bases to trimming and J lost 2 bases, with 18 bases between them. CDR1 and CDR2 (germline): MNHEY, SMNVEV (reference sequence). The CDR3 covers 17 residues. In nucleotides, the CDR3 is TGTGCCAGCAGTCCAGCCGCCGGACAGATTAACACCGGGGAGCTGTTTTTT. Translation gives CASSPAAGQINTGELFF.

The rearrangement uses TRBV30 and TRBJ1-5, with D possibly TRBD1 on 5 matching bases. CDR1 and CDR2 (germline): GTSNPN, SVGIG (reference sequence). CDR3 size: 15 residues. V gave up 2 bases and J gave up 0 bases, with 11 bases separating them. This chain's CDR3 is CAWSHQGSSNQPQHF. Written as DNA, the CDR3 is TGTGCCTGGAGTCACCAGGGAAGTAGCAATCAGCCCCAGCATTTT.

The chain combines TRBV7-2 with TRBJ2-5, with 7 bases fitting TRBD2. Germline CDR1 reads SGHTA; CDR2 reads FQGNSA. The V and J ends lost 7 bases and 0 bases, in that order; junction bases with no gene match: 11. This CDR3 contains 16 residues. The CDR3 protein is CASTQGSGAYQETQYF. The CDR3 region has the DNA TGTGCCAGCACCCAGGGAAGCGGGGCATACCAAGAGACCCAGTACTTC.

This clone appeared a single time. The V call is TRBV11-2, the J call TRBJ1-1, with 9 bases matching TRBD1. The V segment lost 3 bases and the J segment 1 base; nucleotides outside the gene matches: 9. Germline loops: CDR1 SGHAT, CDR2 FQNNGV. The CDR3 spans 17 residues. The CDR3 loop reads CASSLEGQGLPNTEAFF. In nucleotides, the CDR3 is TGTGCCAGCAGCTTGGAGGGACAGGGCCTTCCGAACACTGAAGCTTTCTTT.

This chain's CDR3 is CASSTGSGYTF. The DNA of the CDR3 is TGTGCCAGTAGTACGGGGAGCGGCTACACCTTC. This chain connects TRBV19 to TRBJ1-2, with D hard to call. The ends were cut back, 4 bases at V and 8 bases at J, with 8 bases in the middle. The CDR3 runs to 11 residues. Germline V gives CDR1 LNHDA, CDR2 SQIVND (reference sequence).

The chain combines TRBV3-1 (or the pseudogene TRBV3-2) with TRBJ2-5; 11 bases map to TRBD2. Per germline, CDR1 LGHDT and CDR2 YNNKEL (reference sequence). This CDR3 is built from 18 residues. V trimming: 0 bases; J trimming: 5 bases; junction bases outside the gene matches: 11. CDR3 residues: CASSQDQSSGGRGETQYF. The DNA for the CDR3 is TGTGCCAGCAGCCAAGATCAGTCTAGCGGGGGGCGCGGGGAGACCCAGTACTTC.

The V and J genes are TRBV5-1 and TRBJ1-2, with no clear D. Trimming shortened V by 1 base and J by 5 bases, and 12 bases separated the two germline ends. Germline CDR1 is SGHRS and CDR2 is YFSETQ. This CDR3 has 14 amino acids. CDR3 protein: CASSLQAGPYGYTF. In DNA form, the CDR3 reads TGCGCCAGCAGCTTGCAGGCAGGTCCTTATGGCTACACCTTC.

The gene calls are TRBV5-4 and TRBJ2-7; 9 nucleotides agree with TRBD1. J lost 4 bases, V lost 2 bases, and 4 bases had no gene match. The CDR3 covers 14 residues. Per the germline V gene, CDR1 is SGHNT and CDR2 is YYREEE (reference sequence). In nucleotides, the CDR3 is TGTGCCAGCAGCTTTACAGGGGGCGGGTACGAGCAGTACTTC. Its translation is CASSFTGGGYEQYF.

This chain uses TRBV28 with TRBJ1-4; 7 nucleotides match TRBD1. Germline assignment: CDR1 MDHEN and CDR2 SYDVKM. This CDR3 region has 15 residues. J was trimmed by 5 bases and V by 5 bases; bases with no gene match: 8. The CDR3 reads CASSLGDRVNEKLFF. In nucleotides, the CDR3 is TGTGCCAGCAGTCTGGGTGACAGGGTGAATGAAAAACTGTTTTTT.

The chain uses TRBV4-1 and TRBJ2-5, with TRBD1 matching 7 bases. Losses at the gene ends were 3 bases for V and 4 bases for J; bases not matched to a gene: 8. The CDR3 length is 15 residues. CDR1 MGHRA and CDR2 YSYEKL come from the germline V gene. CDR3 nucleotide sequence: TGCGCCAGCAGCCAGGCCGACAGGGATAGAGAGACCCAGTACTTC. This encodes CASSQADRDRETQYF.

V usage is TRBV30 and J usage is TRBJ1-6; 9 bases agree with TRBD1. From germline, CDR1 is GTSNPN and CDR2 SVGIG (reference sequence). The CDR3 consists of 13 residues. V lost 1 base, J lost 13 bases, and 5 bases stayed unmatched. The CDR3 region has the DNA TGTGCCTGGAGTGGACAGGGGGATAGTCCCCTCCACTTT. This encodes CAWSGQGDSPLHF.

This clone was seen a single time. V is TRBV7-2 and J is TRBJ2-7; a possible D gene is TRBD1 (5 bases). The V gene's germline CDR1 is SGHTA and CDR2 FQGNSA. V was trimmed by 3 bases and J by 1 base, leaving 10 bases between them. The CDR3 has 14 amino acids. The CDR3, as DNA: TGTGCCAGCAGCTTTCAGGGAAAGTCCTACGAGCAGTACTTC. This translates into CASSFQGKSYEQYF.

The V and J genes are TRBV11-2 and TRBJ2-7; D uncertain. The CDR3 sequence is 13 residues long. Germline CDR1 SGHAT, CDR2 FQNNGV. V dropped 5 bases and J dropped 6 bases, with 14 bases sitting between them. The DNA of the CDR3 is TGTGCCAGCAGCCTTCAAAAAAGCCGCGAGCAGTACTTC. This sequence encodes CASSLQKSREQYF.

The CDR3 sequence is CASSPGLAGGEQFF. CDR3 sequence (DNA): TGTGCCAGCAGCCCGGGACTAGCAGGGGGTGAGCAGTTCTTC. The chain joins TRBV4-2 to TRBJ2-1, with 9 bases fitting TRBD2. Germline trimming cut 4 bases from V and 9 bases from J; bases unmatched to any gene: 7. Germline CDR1 and CDR2: LGHNA and YNFKEQ. The CDR3 contains 14 residues.

The chain recombines TRBV4-1 with TRBJ2-1; possibly TRBD1 for D (6 bases). The CDR3 extends over 18 amino acids. V was shortened by 0 bases and J by 0 bases, with 15 bases between the two germline ends. Per germline, CDR1 MGHRA and CDR2 YSYEKL. The CDR3: CASSQDPPGHYSYNEQFF. The CDR3 nucleotides read TGCGCCAGCAGCCAAGATCCCCCGGGACACTACTCCTACAATGAGCAGTTCTTC.

The chain joins TRBV24-1 to TRBJ2-1, with D hard to call. Germline V gene lookup returns CDR1 KGHDR and CDR2 SFDVKD. The CDR3 spans 14 residues. V gave up 3 bases and J gave up 9 bases, with 14 bases separating them. Here the CDR3 DNA reads TGTGCCACCAGTGATCGCCTAACCCACCTTGAGCAGTTCTTC. Translating it yields CATSDRLTHLEQFF.

This clone has just a few counts. The chain has TRBV19 and TRBJ1-6; D is unresolved. Germline CDR1 reads LNHDA; CDR2 reads SQIVND (reference sequence). CDR3 size: 15 residues. V dropped 3 bases and J dropped 6 bases, with 12 bases sitting between them. CDR3 loop: CASSIYTTGNSPLHF. DNA of the CDR3: TGTGCCAGTAGTATCTATACTACTGGTAATTCACCCCTCCACTTT. Based on the CDR3 plus reference TRBV19 and TRBJ1-6, the full variable domain is DGGITQSPKYLFRKEGQNVTLSCEQNLNHDAMYWYRQDPGQGLRLIYYSQIVNDFQKGDIAEGYSVSREKKESFPLTVTSAQKNPTAFYLCASSIYTTGNSPLHFGNGTRLTVT.

The chain combines TRBV9 with TRBJ1-5, with 8 bases lining up with TRBD1. Germline CDR1 reads SGDLS; CDR2 reads YYNGEE. V dropped 4 bases and J dropped 4; count of bases not matched to a gene: 4. This CDR3 has 14 residues. The DNA of the CDR3 is TGTGCCAGCAGCTCGGGACAGGAAAATCAGCCCCAGCATTTT. This sequence encodes CASSSGQENQPQHF.

The chain combines TRBV7-2 with TRBJ1-2, with 8 nucleotides matching TRBD1. Germline V gene data show CDR1 as SGHTA and CDR2 as FQGNSA. V lost 3 bases and J lost 6; bases outside the gene matches: 6. This CDR3 is built from 14 residues. The CDR3 region is CASSFGQGEDGYTF. For the CDR3, the DNA is TGTGCCAGCAGCTTCGGACAGGGCGAGGATGGCTACACCTTC.

The chain carries TRBV6-5 and TRBJ2-1; the D gene is possibly TRBD1 (6 bases). Trimming cost V 5 bases and J 5 bases, with 16 bases left between them. This CDR3 has 15 amino acids. The germline CDR1 and CDR2 sequences are MNHEY and SVGAGI. The CDR3 DNA reads as TGTGCCAGCAGTCCACTCCCCCAGGGGAACAATGAGCAGTTCTTC. It is translated as CASSPLPQGNNEQFF.

DNA for the CDR3: TGTGCCAGTAGTCCCCTCCGGCAGGGAGGGAGTGAAGCTTTCTTT. This encodes CASSPLRQGGSEAFF. This rearrangement joins TRBV19 to TRBJ1-1; TRBD1 might be the D (5 bases). The CDR3 spans 15 residues. Trimming stripped 5 bases from V and 7 bases from J, with 20 bases between. Per germline, CDR1 LNHDA and CDR2 SQIVND (reference sequence).

This chain joins TRBV19 and TRBJ1-1; 9 bases match TRBD1. Germline V gene lookup returns CDR1 LNHDA and CDR2 SQIVND (reference sequence). The CDR3 is made up of 14 amino acids. V lost 4 bases, J lost 5 bases, and 5 bases stayed unmatched. For the CDR3, the DNA is TGTGCCAGTAGTACCAGGGACAGGGTAACTGAAGCTTTCTTT. Its translation is CASSTRDRVTEAFF.

The chain is built from TRBV3-1 (or the pseudogene TRBV3-2) and TRBJ1-6; D not certain. CDR1 is LGHDT and CDR2 is YNNKEL in the germline V gene (reference sequence). Between the trimmed V and J ends, which lost 4 bases and 5 bases, there was a span of 9 bases. This CDR3 contains 14 residues. The CDR3 DNA sequence: TGTGCCAGCAGCCCGCAGGCGAATAATTCACCCCTCCACTTT. It specifies CASSPQANNSPLHF.

J is TRBJ2-1 and V is TRBV19, with D possibly matching TRBD2 (5 bases). CDR3 length equals 14 residues. Trimming removed 1 base from V and 4 bases from J, with 8 bases in between. The germline gives CDR1 LNHDA, CDR2 SQIVND (reference sequence). CDR3 region: CASSIVREYNEQFF. DNA of the CDR3: TGTGCCAGTAGTATAGTCCGGGAATACAATGAGCAGTTCTTC.

V gene TRBV12-3 or TRBV12-4 combines with J gene TRBJ1-5; no clear D gene. This CDR3 is built from 13 residues. Trimming cost V 1 base and J 3 bases, with 4 bases left between them. The CDR3 DNA follows: TGTGCCAGCAGTTTAGATTACAATCAGCCCCAGCATTTT. Translation: CASSLDYNQPQHF.